This TCR beta chain was profiled in a study of OX40 agonist ivuxolimab in advanced cancers. Study summary: Anti-PD-1, anti-PD-L1 or anti-CTLA-4 therapy given earlier was allowed, and around 40% had some.

Only one count was recorded for this clone. Sequencing used immunoSEQ multiplex PCR; TCRdb keeps in-frame clones, though not all of them. This sample has 50,000 to 65,000 clones, with roughly 90% found just once. The CDR3 extends over 12 amino acids. CDR1 is SQVTM, CDR2 ANQGSEA, per germline. The germline V and J ends were trimmed by 8 bases and 1 base, with 11 bases remaining between them. Sequenced here: CD4+ or CD8+ T cells sorted from blood, sampled in a trial of the OX40 agonist ivuxolimab. This receptor was taken from an adult with an advanced solid tumor such as melanoma, head and neck, liver or kidney cancer. This sequence joins TRBV29-1 and TRBJ1-1; D is ambiguous. CDR3 nucleotide sequence: TGCAGCTCTTTAGCTTGGAACACTGAAGCTTTCTTT. Amino acids: CSSLAWNTEAFF.